The 16 T cell receptor beta chains presented below share a single source sample, sequenced in a study of blood T cell repertoires in COVID-19. Here immunoSEQ multiplex PCR was the method, and the copy in TCRdb shows in-frame clones only, minus some. The data contain around 19,000 clones, around 74% of them singletons. The sequenced material came from peripheral blood. The receptors were gathered from a man older than 75 with acute or convalescent COVID-19.

The chain employs TRBV7-6 and TRBJ2-7; 11 positions agree with TRBD2. The CDR3 contains 18 residues. Germline CDR1 is SGHVS and CDR2 is FNYEAQ. V lost 5 bases to trimming and J lost 3 bases; unmatched junction nucleotides: 15. CDR3 sequence (DNA): TGTGCCAGCAGCGTAGGCTTTAGCGGGAGGGCGCGCAGCTACGAGCAGTACTTC. Encoded protein: CASSVGFSGRARSYEQYF.

The chain joins TRBV27 to TRBJ2-7, with TRBD2 matching over 14 bases. V lost 2 bases, J lost 1 base, and 13 bases stayed unmatched. The CDR3 runs to 20 residues. The germline V gene has CDR1 MNHEY and CDR2 SMNVEV (reference sequence). The CDR3 loop is CASSLGTPGLAGAVSYEQYF. In DNA, the CDR3 is TGTGCCAGCAGTTTAGGGACACCGGGACTAGCGGGAGCGGTATCCTACGAGCAGTACTTC.

The chain couples TRBV29-1 to TRBJ2-7, with 7 bases identical to TRBD1. V gave up 4 bases and J gave up 3 bases; unmatched junction bases: 3. The CDR3 length is 12 residues. Germline assignment: CDR1 SQVTM and CDR2 ANQGSEA. The CDR3 DNA reads TGCAGCGTTGGACAGGGTATCTACGAGCAGTACTTC. Translating gives CSVGQGIYEQYF.

The chain has TRBV2 and TRBJ2-1, with D tentatively TRBD2 (5 bases). Trimming pared 10 bases from V and 5 bases from J, leaving 18 bases between. The CDR3 totals 14 residues. Looked up from germline, CDR1 is SNHLY and CDR2 is FYNNEI. The CDR3 DNA sequence: TGTGCCACCCAACGGACTCCAGCCAACAATGAGCAGTTCTTC. Encoded protein: CATQRTPANNEQFF.

The chain links TRBV6-9 to TRBJ1-2; TRBD1 matches at 9 bases. Trimming removed 6 bases from V and 7 bases from J; junction bases left unmatched: 27. This CDR3 comprises 20 residues. Germline CDR1 and CDR2: MNHGY and SVAAGI. CDR3 loop: CASSSGTGSATTDRVRGYTF. CDR3 sequence (DNA): TGTGCCAGCAGCTCAGGGACAGGGTCCGCGACGACAGACAGGGTTCGTGGCTACACCTTC.

The chain uses TRBV3-1 (or the pseudogene TRBV3-2) and TRBJ1-4, with 7 bases matching TRBD1. The V gene's germline CDR1 is LGHDT and CDR2 YNNKEL (reference sequence). Trimming cost V 3 bases and J 7 bases; bases outside gene matches: 11. CDR3 length equals 16 residues. The CDR3 is CASSQSPGGGSEKLFF. The DNA of the CDR3 is TGTGCCAGCAGCCAGTCTCCAGGGGGTGGGAGTGAAAAACTGTTTTTT.

The V and J genes are TRBV27 and TRBJ2-1; 8 bases align to TRBD2. Germline assignment: CDR1 MNHEY and CDR2 SMNVEV (reference sequence). The J segment lost 0 bases and the V segment lost 4 bases, leaving 5 bases of the junction unmatched. This CDR3 has 16 amino acids. The CDR3 bases are TGTGCCAGCAGTTACCTCGGGACTAGCTCCTACAATGAGCAGTTCTTC. This codes for CASSYLGTSSYNEQFF.

The J gene is TRBJ1-2, the V gene TRBV9; D possibly corresponds to TRBD1 (6 bases). V lost 4 bases, J lost 7 bases, and 14 bases lay in between. The germline V gene encodes CDR1 SGDLS and CDR2 YYNGEE. The CDR3 extends over 13 amino acids. This CDR3 is CASSPHNRAGYTF. The CDR3 coding sequence is TGTGCCAGCAGCCCCCATAACAGGGCTGGCTACACCTTC.

The J gene is TRBJ1-2, the V gene TRBV11-2; D call uncertain. CDR3 size: 14 residues. V was shortened by 0 bases and J by 8 bases, with 13 bases between the two germline ends. Per germline, CDR1 SGHAT and CDR2 FQNNGV. The CDR3: CASSLDWAGGGYTF. Here the CDR3 DNA reads TGTGCCAGCAGCTTAGATTGGGCAGGAGGGGGCTACACCTTC.

The chain employs TRBV10-3 and TRBJ2-1, with D perhaps matching TRBD1 (5 bases). Trimming took off 10 bases at V and 8 bases at J, with 24 bases between the two ends. Germline values: CDR1 ENHRY, CDR2 SYGVKD. The CDR3 runs to 15 residues. The CDR3 region has the DNA TGTGCCAGCATGGACAAGGACGGCAATCGCGATGAGCAGTTCTTC. It codes for CASMDKDGNRDEQFF.

The chain carries TRBV6-6 and TRBJ2-1, with TRBD2 identical over 7 bases. The V gene end was trimmed by 7 bases and the J gene end by 0 bases; junction bases not matched to a gene: 6. The CDR3 loop spans 15 amino acids. Looked up from germline, CDR1 is MNHNY and CDR2 is SVGAGI (reference sequence). CDR3 DNA sequence: TGTGCCAGCAAAGAGCGGGATGGCTCCTACAATGAGCAGTTCTTC. As protein: CASKERDGSYNEQFF.

V gene TRBV6-1 combines with J gene TRBJ2-3, with 7 bases identical to TRBD2. The CDR3 runs to 17 residues. Trimming at V came to 4 bases and at J to 5 bases, leaving 15 bases not matched to a gene. Germline CDR1 reads MNHNS; CDR2 reads SASEGT. In DNA form, the CDR3 reads TGTGCCAGCAGTGGTCGACTAGGCGGGAGCTCGGGAGATACGCAGTATTTT. Protein product: CASSGRLGGSSGDTQYF.

The chain links TRBV21-1 to TRBJ2-1; TRBD2 was called by the table and not checked on the DNA. TRBV21-1 is a recognized pseudogene. The CDR3 sequence is 15 residues long. In nucleotides, the CDR3 is TGTGCCAGCAGCAAGAAACGCGGGACTAGTATTGAGCAGTTCTTC. Translating it yields CASSKKRGTSIEQFF.

The chain is built from TRBV5-8 and TRBJ1-5; no definite D call. V was cut by 2 bases and J by 2 bases, with 11 bases left in between. The CDR3 is made up of 15 amino acids. Germline V gene lookup returns CDR1 SGHTS and CDR2 YDEGEE. CDR3 protein: CASSFPSEGNQPQHF. The CDR3 DNA follows: TGTGCCAGCAGCTTCCCCTCGGAGGGCAATCAGCCCCAGCATTTT. Supplemented by reference TRBV5-8 and TRBJ1-5, the full variable domain reads EAGVTQSPTHLIKTRGQQATLRCSPISGHTSVYWYQQALGLGLQFLLWYDEGEERNRGNFPPRFSGRQFPNYSSELNVNALELEDSALYLCASSFPSEGNQPQHFGDGTRLSIL.

Only a few counts were recorded for this clone. J is TRBJ1-2 and V is TRBV7-2; 7 bases match TRBD1. Germline CDR1 SGHTA, CDR2 FQGNSA. The CDR3 contains 14 residues. V gave up 7 bases and J gave up 7 bases; unmatched junction bases: 12. The DNA for the CDR3 is TGTGCCAGCACCCCGGACAGGTCCTCTATTGGCTACACCTTC. Its translation is CASTPDRSSIGYTF. The complete variable domain, with remaining parts taken from reference TRBV7-2 and TRBJ1-2, reads GAGVSQSPSNKVTEKGKDVELRCDPISGHTALYWYRQSLGQGLEFLIYFQGNSAPDKSGLPSDRFSAERTGGSVSTLTIQRTQQEDSAVYLCASTPDRSSIGYTFGSGTRLTVV.

The genes are TRBV6-6 and TRBJ2-3, with D tentatively TRBD1 (5 bases). The CDR3 runs 14 residues. With 5 bases removed from V and 2 bases from J, the gap between germline ends came to 11 bases. Germline CDR1 reads MNHNY; CDR2 reads SVGAGI (reference sequence). In nucleotides, the CDR3 is TGTGCCAGCAGTCCTGGGGCACTCACAGATACGCAGTATTTT. This sequence encodes CASSPGALTDTQYF.